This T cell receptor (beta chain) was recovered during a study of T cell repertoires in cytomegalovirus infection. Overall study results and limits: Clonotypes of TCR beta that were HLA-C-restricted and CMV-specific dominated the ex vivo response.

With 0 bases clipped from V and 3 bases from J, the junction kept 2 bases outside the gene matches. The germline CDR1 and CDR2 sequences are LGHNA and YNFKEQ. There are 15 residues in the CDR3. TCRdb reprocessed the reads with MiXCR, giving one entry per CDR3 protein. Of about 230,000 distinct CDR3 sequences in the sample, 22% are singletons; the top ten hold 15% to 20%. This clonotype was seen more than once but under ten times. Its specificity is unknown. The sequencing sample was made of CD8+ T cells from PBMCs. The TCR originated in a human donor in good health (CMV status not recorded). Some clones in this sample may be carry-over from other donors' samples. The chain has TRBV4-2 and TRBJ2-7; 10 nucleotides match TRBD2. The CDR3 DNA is TGTGCCAGCAGCCAAGAGATAGCGGGGGGCTACGAGCAGTACTTC. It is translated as CASSQEIAGGYEQYF.